These 6 T cell receptor beta chains share one sample of origin, sequenced in a study of T cells in localized non-small cell lung cancer. The method was immunoSEQ multiplex PCR; TCRdb's version includes in-frame clones alone and lacks a portion of them. Counted here are some 3,000 clones, approximately 39% occurring once; the ten biggest clones make up over 6.5%. The source material was normal lung tissue next to the tumor, sampled before any cancer treatment. These receptors all come from a woman between 40 and 69 years old with stage I lung adenocarcinoma.

The CDR3 DNA is TGCGCCAGCAGCTCTGGGACTAGCAGCTACAATGAGCAGTTCTTC. It specifies CASSSGTSSYNEQFF. V gene TRBV5-1 combines with J gene TRBJ2-1; 9 bases are shared with TRBD2. V shed 3 bases, J shed 3 bases, and the junction held 4 bases outside the gene matches. The CDR3 consists of 15 residues. Per germline, CDR1 SGHRS and CDR2 YFSETQ.

This rearrangement joins TRBV4-1 to TRBJ2-2, with D possibly TRBD1 on 6 matching bases. CDR1 and CDR2 from the germline V gene are MGHRA and YSYEKL. Between the trimmed V and J ends, which lost 2 bases and 0 bases, there was a span of 10 bases. The length of the CDR3 is 16 residues. The CDR3 spells CASSQPDRSNTGELFF. CDR3 DNA sequence: TGCGCCAGCAGCCAACCTGACAGGTCGAACACCGGGGAGCTGTTTTTT.

The J gene is TRBJ2-3, the V gene TRBV6-8; 7 bases line up with TRBD1. CDR3 length: 14 amino acids. The J segment lost 4 bases and the V segment lost 5 bases, leaving 6 bases of the junction unmatched. CDR1 is MNHGY, CDR2 SAAAGT, per germline. Written as DNA, the CDR3 is TGTGCCAGCAGTGTTGGGCAGGGGGCAGATACGCAGTATTTT. Amino acid sequence: CASSVGQGADTQYF.

The chain carries TRBV19 and TRBJ1-5; D is possibly TRBD1 (5 bases). V dropped 0 bases and J dropped 4 bases, with 16 bases sitting between them. The CDR3 has 17 residues. CDR1 and CDR2 from the germline V gene are LNHDA and SQIVND (reference sequence). CDR3 DNA: TGTGCCAGTAGTATAGATGAACGGGCAGGGTGGAATCAGCCCCAGCATTTT. This gives the protein CASSIDERAGWNQPQHF.

The rearrangement uses TRBV28 and TRBJ2-3, with D possibly TRBD1 on 6 matching bases. CDR1 is MDHEN and CDR2 is SYDVKM in the germline V gene. This CDR3 is 14 amino acids long. Trimming took off 6 bases at V and 2 bases at J, with 12 bases between the two ends. The CDR3 DNA follows: TGTGCCAGCAGGTTGACAGGCTCCACAGATACGCAGTATTTT. This sequence encodes CASRLTGSTDTQYF.

J is TRBJ1-5 and V is TRBV18; TRBD1 is a possible D gene (6 bases). Per germline, CDR1 KGHSH and CDR2 LQKENI. This CDR3 is 15 amino acids long. Trimming removed 6 bases from V and 1 base from J, with 13 bases in between. CDR3 region: CASSSQGNSNQPQHF. The CDR3 coding sequence is TGTGCCAGCTCGTCACAGGGTAACAGCAATCAGCCCCAGCATTTT.